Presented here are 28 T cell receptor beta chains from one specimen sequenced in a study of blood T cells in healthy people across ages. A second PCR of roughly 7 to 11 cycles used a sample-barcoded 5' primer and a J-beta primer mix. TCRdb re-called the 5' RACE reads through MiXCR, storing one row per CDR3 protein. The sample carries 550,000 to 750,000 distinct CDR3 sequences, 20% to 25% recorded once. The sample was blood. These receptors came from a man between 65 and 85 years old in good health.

CDR3 amino acids: CSARAKGRGYGYTF. CDR3 in DNA: TGCAGTGCTAGAGCAAAGGGGCGCGGCTATGGCTACACCTTC. The V gene is TRBV20-1, the J gene TRBJ1-2; possibly TRBD1 for D (5 bases). From germline, CDR1 is DFQATT and CDR2 SNEGSKA (reference sequence). Trimming shortened V by 1 base and J by 4 bases, and 13 bases separated the two germline ends. CDR3 size: 14 residues.

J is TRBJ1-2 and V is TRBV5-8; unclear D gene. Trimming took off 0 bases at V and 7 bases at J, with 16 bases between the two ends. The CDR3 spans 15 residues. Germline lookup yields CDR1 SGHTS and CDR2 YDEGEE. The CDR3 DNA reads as TGTGCCAGCAGCTTGGAGCGGCAGGTCGTGGGTGGCTACACCTTC. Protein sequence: CASSLERQVVGGYTF.

The CDR3 DNA sequence: TGCAGTGCTAGTCTCTCGTTAAACATTCAGTACTTC. Protein sequence: CSASLSLNIQYF. The chain carries TRBV20-1 and TRBJ2-4; no clear D. The CDR3 sequence is 12 residues long. V was shortened by 3 bases and J by 6 bases, with 9 bases between the two germline ends. The V gene's germline CDR1 is DFQATT and CDR2 SNEGSKA (reference sequence).

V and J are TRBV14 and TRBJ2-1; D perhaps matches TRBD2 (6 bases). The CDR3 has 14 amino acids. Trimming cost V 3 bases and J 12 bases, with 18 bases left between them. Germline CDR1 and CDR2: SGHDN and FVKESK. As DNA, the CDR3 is TGTGCCAGCAGCCAGGACACCGGGGACTGGCTGCAGTTCTTC. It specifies CASSQDTGDWLQFF.

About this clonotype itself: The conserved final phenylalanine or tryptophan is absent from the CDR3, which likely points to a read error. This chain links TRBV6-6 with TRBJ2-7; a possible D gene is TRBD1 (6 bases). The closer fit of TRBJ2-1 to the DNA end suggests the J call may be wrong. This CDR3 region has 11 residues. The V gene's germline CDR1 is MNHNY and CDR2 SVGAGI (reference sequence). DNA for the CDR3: TGTGCCAGCAGTGCCAGGACAGCCCAGTTCCTC. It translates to CASSARTAQFL.

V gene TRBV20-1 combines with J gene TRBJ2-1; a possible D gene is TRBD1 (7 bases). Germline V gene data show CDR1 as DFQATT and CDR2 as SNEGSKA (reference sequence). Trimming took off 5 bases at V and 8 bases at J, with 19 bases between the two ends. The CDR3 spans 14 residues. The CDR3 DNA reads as TGCAGTGCTCCCGCAGGGGGGCCTCGGTATGAGCAGTTCTTC. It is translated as CSAPAGGPRYEQFF.

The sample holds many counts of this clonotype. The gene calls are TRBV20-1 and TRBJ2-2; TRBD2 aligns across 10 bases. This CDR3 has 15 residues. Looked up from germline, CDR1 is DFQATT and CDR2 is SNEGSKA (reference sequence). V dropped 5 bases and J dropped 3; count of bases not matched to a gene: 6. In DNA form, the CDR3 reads TGCAGTGCTTACACTAGCGGGGTTGACACCGGGGAGCTGTTTTTT. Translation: CSAYTSGVDTGELFF.

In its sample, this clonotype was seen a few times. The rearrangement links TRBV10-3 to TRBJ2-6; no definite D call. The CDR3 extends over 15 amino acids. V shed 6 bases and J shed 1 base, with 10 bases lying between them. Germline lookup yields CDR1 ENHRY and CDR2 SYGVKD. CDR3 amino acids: CAISDPWSGANVLTF. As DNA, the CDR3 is TGTGCCATCAGCGACCCATGGTCTGGGGCCAACGTCCTGACTTTC.

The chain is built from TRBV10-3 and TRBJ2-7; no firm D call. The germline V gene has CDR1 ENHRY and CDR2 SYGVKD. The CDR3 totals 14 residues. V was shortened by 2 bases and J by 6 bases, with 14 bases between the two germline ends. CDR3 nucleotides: TGTGCCATCAGTGAGAACCGCGGCGGATTCGAGCAGTACTTC. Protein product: CAISENRGGFEQYF.

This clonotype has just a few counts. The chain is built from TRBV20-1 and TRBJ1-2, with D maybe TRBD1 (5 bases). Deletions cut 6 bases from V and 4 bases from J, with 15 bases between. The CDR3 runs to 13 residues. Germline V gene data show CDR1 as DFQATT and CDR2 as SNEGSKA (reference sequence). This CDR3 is CSAKWDWGYGYTF. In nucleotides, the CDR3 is TGCAGTGCAAAATGGGACTGGGGCTATGGCTACACCTTC.

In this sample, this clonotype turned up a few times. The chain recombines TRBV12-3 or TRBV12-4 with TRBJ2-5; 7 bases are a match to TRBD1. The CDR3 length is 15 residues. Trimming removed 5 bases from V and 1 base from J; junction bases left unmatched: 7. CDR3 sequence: CASSRQGPRQETQYF. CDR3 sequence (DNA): TGTGCCAGCAGTCGACAGGGTCCGCGCCAAGAGACCCAGTACTTC.

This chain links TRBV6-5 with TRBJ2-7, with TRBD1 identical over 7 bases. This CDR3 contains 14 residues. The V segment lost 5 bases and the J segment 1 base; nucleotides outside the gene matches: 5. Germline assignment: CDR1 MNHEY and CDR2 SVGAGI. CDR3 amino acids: CASSPDRESYEQYF. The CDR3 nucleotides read TGTGCCAGCAGTCCCGACAGGGAGTCCTACGAGCAGTACTTC.

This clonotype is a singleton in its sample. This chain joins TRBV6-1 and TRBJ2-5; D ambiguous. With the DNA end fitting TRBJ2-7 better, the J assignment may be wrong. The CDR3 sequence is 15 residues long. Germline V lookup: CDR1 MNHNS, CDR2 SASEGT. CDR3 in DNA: TGTGCCAGTTCCGGTTCTCAGCGTAAGGCTTACGAGCAGTACTTC. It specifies CASSGSQRKAYEQYF.

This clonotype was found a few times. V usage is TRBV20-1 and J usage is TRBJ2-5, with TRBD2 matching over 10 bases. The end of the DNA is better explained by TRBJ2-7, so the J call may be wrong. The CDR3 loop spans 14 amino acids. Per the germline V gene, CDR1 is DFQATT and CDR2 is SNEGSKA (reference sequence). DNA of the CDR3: TGCAGTGCTAGAGAAACTAGCGGGAACTACGAGCAGTACTTC. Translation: CSARETSGNYEQYF.

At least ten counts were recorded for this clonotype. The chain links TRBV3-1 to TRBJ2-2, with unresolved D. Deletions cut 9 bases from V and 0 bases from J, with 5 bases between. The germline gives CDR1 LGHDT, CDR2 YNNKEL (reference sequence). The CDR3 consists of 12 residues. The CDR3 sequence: CASTPNTGELFF. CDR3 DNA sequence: TGTGCCAGTACTCCGAACACCGGGGAGCTGTTTTTT.

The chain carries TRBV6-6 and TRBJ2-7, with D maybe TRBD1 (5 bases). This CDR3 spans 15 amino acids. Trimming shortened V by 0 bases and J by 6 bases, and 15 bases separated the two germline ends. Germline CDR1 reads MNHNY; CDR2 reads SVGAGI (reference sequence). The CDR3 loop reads CASSYSAGYTSEQYF. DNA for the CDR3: TGTGCCAGCAGTTACTCGGCAGGGTACACCTCCGAGCAGTACTTC.

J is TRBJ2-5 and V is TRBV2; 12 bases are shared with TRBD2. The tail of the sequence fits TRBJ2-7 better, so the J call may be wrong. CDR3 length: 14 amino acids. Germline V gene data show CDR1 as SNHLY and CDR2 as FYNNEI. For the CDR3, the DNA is TGTGCCAGCACAGGACTAGCGGGAACCTACGAGCAGTACTTC. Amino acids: CASTGLAGTYEQYF.

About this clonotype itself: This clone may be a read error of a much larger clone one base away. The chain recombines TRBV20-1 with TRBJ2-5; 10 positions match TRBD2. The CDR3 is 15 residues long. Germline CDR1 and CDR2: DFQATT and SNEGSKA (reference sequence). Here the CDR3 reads CSTRDPSSGSQTQYF. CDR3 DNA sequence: TGCAGTACTAGAGATCCTTCTAGCGGGAGCCAGACCCAGTACTTC.

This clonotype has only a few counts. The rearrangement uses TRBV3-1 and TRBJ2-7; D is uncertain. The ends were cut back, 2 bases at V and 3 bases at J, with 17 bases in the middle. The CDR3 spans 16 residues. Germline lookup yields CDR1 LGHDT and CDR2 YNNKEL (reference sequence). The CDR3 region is CASSQNPSGSIYEQYF. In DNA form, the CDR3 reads TGTGCCAGCAGCCAAAATCCGAGTGGATCGATCTACGAGCAGTACTTC.

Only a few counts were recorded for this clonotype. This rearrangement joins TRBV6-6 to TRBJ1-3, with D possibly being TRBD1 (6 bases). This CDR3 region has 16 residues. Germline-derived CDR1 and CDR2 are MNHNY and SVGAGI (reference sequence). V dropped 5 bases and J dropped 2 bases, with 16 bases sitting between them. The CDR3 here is CASSLTAGGPGNTIYF. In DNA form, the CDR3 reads TGTGCCAGCAGTCTCACAGCCGGGGGGCCTGGAAACACCATATATTTT.

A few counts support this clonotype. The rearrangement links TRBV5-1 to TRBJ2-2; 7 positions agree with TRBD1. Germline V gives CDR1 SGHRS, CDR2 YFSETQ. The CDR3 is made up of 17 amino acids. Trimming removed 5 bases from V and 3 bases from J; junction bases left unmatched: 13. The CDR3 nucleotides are TGCGCCAGCAGTCAAGGGTACCCTGGGACAGACACCGGGGAGCTGTTTTTT. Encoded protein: CASSQGYPGTDTGELFF.

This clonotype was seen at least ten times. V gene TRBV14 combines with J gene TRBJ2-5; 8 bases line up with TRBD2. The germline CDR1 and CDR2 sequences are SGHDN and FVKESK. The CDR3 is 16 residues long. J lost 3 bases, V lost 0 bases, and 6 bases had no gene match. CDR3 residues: CASSQERTSGEETQYF. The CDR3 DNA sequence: TGTGCCAGCAGCCAAGAGCGTACTAGCGGAGAAGAGACCCAGTACTTC.

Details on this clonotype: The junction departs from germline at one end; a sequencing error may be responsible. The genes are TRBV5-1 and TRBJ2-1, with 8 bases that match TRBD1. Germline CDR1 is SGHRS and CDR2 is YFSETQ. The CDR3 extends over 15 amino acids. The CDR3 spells CACSLGQVSYNEQFF. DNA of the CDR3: TGCGCCTGCAGCTTGGGACAGGTCTCCTACAATGAGCAGTTCTTC.

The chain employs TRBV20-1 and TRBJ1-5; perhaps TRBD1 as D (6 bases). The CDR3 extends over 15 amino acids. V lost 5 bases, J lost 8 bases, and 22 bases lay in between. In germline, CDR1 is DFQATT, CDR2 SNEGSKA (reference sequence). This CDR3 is CSAARGGASDEPQHF. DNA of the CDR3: TGCAGTGCTGCCCGAGGGGGGGCGAGTGATGAGCCCCAGCATTTT.

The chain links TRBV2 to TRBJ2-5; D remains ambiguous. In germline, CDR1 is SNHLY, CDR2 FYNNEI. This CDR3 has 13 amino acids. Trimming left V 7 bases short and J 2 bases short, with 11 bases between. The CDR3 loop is CASIRVEQETQYF. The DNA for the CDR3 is TGTGCCAGCATCCGAGTCGAACAAGAGACCCAGTACTTC.

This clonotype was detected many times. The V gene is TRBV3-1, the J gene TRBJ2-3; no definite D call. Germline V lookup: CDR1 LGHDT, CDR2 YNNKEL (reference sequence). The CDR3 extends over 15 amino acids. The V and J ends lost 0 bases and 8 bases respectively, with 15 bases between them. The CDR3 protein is CASSQDRPPFGTQYF. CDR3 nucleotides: TGTGCCAGCAGCCAAGATCGGCCACCTTTCGGTACGCAGTATTTT.

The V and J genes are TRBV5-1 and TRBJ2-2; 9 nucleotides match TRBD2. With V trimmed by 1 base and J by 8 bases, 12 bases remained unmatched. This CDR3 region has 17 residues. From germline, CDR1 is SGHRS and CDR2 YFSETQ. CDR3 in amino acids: CASSLTSGRPITGELFF. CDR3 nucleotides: TGCGCCAGCAGCTTGACCAGCGGGAGGCCAATCACTGGGGAGCTGTTTTTT.

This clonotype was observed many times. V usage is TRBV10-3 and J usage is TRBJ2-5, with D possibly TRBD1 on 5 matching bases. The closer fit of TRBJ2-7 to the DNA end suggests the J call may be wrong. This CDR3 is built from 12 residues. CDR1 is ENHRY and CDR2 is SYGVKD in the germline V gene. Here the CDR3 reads CAISEQVYEQYF. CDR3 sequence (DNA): TGTGCCATCAGTGAACAGGTTTACGAGCAGTACTTC.